These 29 T cell receptor beta chains originate from one sample sequenced in a study of PD-L1 blockade in urothelial cancer. As for time point: pretreatment peripheral blood. Data came from immunoSEQ multiplex PCR; TCRdb stores just in-frame clones and leaves some out. Of roughly 87,000 clones in the sample, around 89% were seen once. The sample was PBMCs, taken around atezolizumab (anti-PD-L1) treatment. The source is a woman aged 80 or older with urothelial cancer.

The J gene is TRBJ1-1, the V gene TRBV29-1; tentative D call: TRBD1 (5 bases). Trimming cost V 7 bases and J 8 bases, with 11 bases left between them. The CDR3 is 10 residues long. Germline values: CDR1 SQVTM, CDR2 ANQGSEA. The CDR3: CSGGPDEAFF. DNA of the CDR3: TGCAGCGGGGGCCCAGACGAAGCTTTCTTT.

This chain uses TRBV5-1 with TRBJ2-3, with D possibly TRBD2 on 6 matching bases. V shed 4 bases and J shed 0 bases, with 12 bases lying between them. Germline V gene data show CDR1 as SGHRS and CDR2 as YFSETQ. This CDR3 contains 15 residues. For the CDR3, the DNA is TGCGCCAGCAGCCTAGCGTCGACTAGCACAGATACGCAGTATTTT. It translates to CASSLASTSTDTQYF. The entire variable domain, with the rest obtained from reference TRBV5-1 and TRBJ2-3, is as follows: KAGVTQTPRYLIKTRGQQVTLSCSPISGHRSVSWYQQTPGQGLQFLFEYFSETQRNKGNFPGRFSGRQFSNSRSEMNVSTLELGDSALYLCASSLASTSTDTQYFGPGTRLTVL.

This chain uses TRBV28 with TRBJ1-1; TRBD1 is a possible D gene (5 bases). Trimming left V 2 bases short and J 4 bases short, with 11 bases between. There are 14 residues in the CDR3. Germline-derived CDR1 and CDR2 are MDHEN and SYDVKM. CDR3 bases: TGTGCCAGCAGTTTAAATGGGGCAGGCACTGAAGCTTTCTTT. Encoded protein: CASSLNGAGTEAFF.

This chain links TRBV7-9 with TRBJ1-2, with D maybe TRBD1 (5 bases). CDR1 is SEHNR, CDR2 FQNEAQ, per germline (reference sequence). CDR3 length: 14 residues. Between the trimmed V and J ends, which lost 3 bases and 8 bases, there was a span of 16 bases. CDR3 bases: TGTGCCAGCAGCTTGGGGCAGGGTAATAGCGGCTACACCTTC. This gives the protein CASSLGQGNSGYTF.

V gene TRBV18 combines with J gene TRBJ2-3; 8 bases fit TRBD2. The CDR3 has 17 amino acids. With V trimmed by 2 bases and J by 4 bases, 11 bases remained unmatched. Germline-derived CDR1 and CDR2 are KGHSH and LQKENI. DNA of the CDR3: TGTGCCAGCTCACCAGAAGTTTTAGCGGGAAGGGCAGATACGCAGTATTTT. It translates to CASSPEVLAGRADTQYF.

The chain recombines TRBV15 with TRBJ2-5; maybe TRBD1 (5 bases). CDR3 size: 15 residues. Looked up from germline, CDR1 is LNHNV and CDR2 is YYDKDF (reference sequence). The V and J ends lost 0 bases and 6 bases respectively, with 14 bases between them. The CDR3: CATSRDLVGAQTQYF. The CDR3 DNA is TGTGCCACCAGCAGAGATTTAGTAGGGGCGCAGACCCAGTACTTC. Supplemented by reference TRBV15 and TRBJ2-5, the full variable domain reads DAMVIQNPRYQVTQFGKPVTLSCSQTLNHNVMYWYQQKSSQAPKLLFHYYDKDFNNEADTPDNFQSRRPNTSFCFLDIRSPGLGDTAMYLCATSRDLVGAQTQYFGPGTRLLVL.

J is TRBJ2-3 and V is TRBV2; 10 bases align to TRBD2. Germline CDR1 SNHLY, CDR2 FYNNEI. The CDR3 runs to 14 residues. Trimming removed 5 bases from V and 7 bases from J; junction bases left unmatched: 6. In nucleotides, the CDR3 is TGTGCCAGCAGTCTAGCGGGAGTAGCAAATACGCAGTATTTT. Translation gives CASSLAGVANTQYF.

The CDR3, as DNA: TGCAGAGCGGCGGGGGACTACGAGCAGTACTTC. Translation gives CRAAGDYEQYF. The chain has TRBV20-1 and TRBJ2-7; 7 positions agree with TRBD2. This CDR3 has 11 residues. The germline V gene has CDR1 DFQATT and CDR2 SNEGSKA (reference sequence).

V usage is TRBV28 and J usage is TRBJ1-1, with D perhaps TRBD1 (6 bases). Germline V gene data show CDR1 as MDHEN and CDR2 as SYDVKM. The CDR3 length is 14 residues. V dropped 3 bases and J dropped 1 base, with 9 bases sitting between them. CDR3 nucleotide sequence: TGTGCCAGCAGTTTTGGGGGCTCGAACACTGAAGCTTTCTTT. It yields the protein CASSFGGSNTEAFF.

This chain links TRBV6-1 with TRBJ2-7; D call uncertain. Germline V gives CDR1 MNHNS, CDR2 SASEGT. This CDR3 region has 13 residues. The V end lost 6 bases, the J end lost 0 bases, and 9 bases lay between the germline ends. Here the CDR3 DNA reads TGTGCCAGCAGCGCGACAAACTCCTACGAGCAGTACTTC. It encodes CASSATNSYEQYF.

The chain couples TRBV5-1 to TRBJ2-5; TRBD1 matches 10 bases. Trimming at V came to 4 bases and at J to 5 bases, leaving 2 bases not matched to a gene. Germline CDR1 is SGHRS and CDR2 is YFSETQ. This CDR3 region has 13 residues. The DNA of the CDR3 is TGCGCCAGCAGCCCGGACAGGGGGGAGACCCAGTACTTC. Its protein is CASSPDRGETQYF.

This clone was seen just once. This chain joins TRBV2 and TRBJ2-1; D is perhaps TRBD2 (5 bases). The CDR3 sequence is 13 residues long. Trimming removed 4 bases from V and 6 bases from J, with 10 bases in between. From germline, CDR1 is SNHLY and CDR2 FYNNEI. Here the CDR3 DNA reads TGTGCCAGCAGTGGTCAAAGCGGCAATGAGCAGTTCTTC. It yields the protein CASSGQSGNEQFF. The full variable domain, completed using reference TRBV2 and TRBJ2-1, is EPEVTQTPSHQVTQMGQEVILRCVPISNHLYFYWYRQILGQKVEFLVSFYNNEISEKSEIFDDQFSVERPDGSNFTLKIRSTKLEDSAMYFCASSGQSGNEQFFGPGTRLTVL.

The chain is built from TRBV19 and TRBJ2-2; 9 bases are a match to TRBD2. The germline V gene encodes CDR1 LNHDA and CDR2 SQIVND (reference sequence). V shed 4 bases, J shed 0 bases, and the junction held 15 bases outside the gene matches. CDR3 length: 20 residues. The CDR3 sequence is CASSRRLSGSILANTGELFF. The CDR3 region has the DNA TGTGCCAGTAGTAGGAGACTTAGCGGGAGTATACTCGCGAACACCGGGGAGCTGTTTTTT.

The chain recombines TRBV5-1 with TRBJ2-3; D perhaps matches TRBD1 (5 bases). This CDR3 has 13 amino acids. Germline CDR1 and CDR2: SGHRS and YFSETQ. V gave up 0 bases and J gave up 4 bases, with 6 bases separating them. The CDR3 bases are TGCGCCAGCAGCTTGGAACAGGCAGATACGCAGTATTTT. It yields the protein CASSLEQADTQYF.

The chain has TRBV6-1 and TRBJ1-2; D gene ambiguous. V gave up 4 bases and J gave up 2 bases, with 11 bases separating them. The CDR3 runs 14 residues. The germline gives CDR1 MNHNS, CDR2 SASEGT. This chain's CDR3 is CASSAQGANYGYTF. CDR3 bases: TGTGCCAGCAGTGCCCAAGGAGCGAACTATGGCTACACCTTC.

The chain links TRBV5-1 to TRBJ2-2, with 8 nucleotides matching TRBD1. Germline V gene data show CDR1 as SGHRS and CDR2 as YFSETQ. The CDR3 consists of 18 residues. The V and J ends lost 4 bases and 4 bases, in that order; junction bases with no gene match: 15. The CDR3 DNA reads as TGCGCCAGCAGCCCTGGACAGGGAAGAATGGGCTCCACCGGGGAGCTGTTTTTT. This encodes CASSPGQGRMGSTGELFF.

This chain connects TRBV6-6 to TRBJ2-7; TRBD1 might be the D (7 bases). Germline CDR1 is MNHNY and CDR2 is SVGAGI (reference sequence). Trimming cost V 6 bases and J 2 bases, with 14 bases left between them. The CDR3 covers 14 residues. The CDR3 region has the DNA TGTGCCAGCAGCCCGGCGGGACAGCCCTACGAGCAGTACTTC. It translates to CASSPAGQPYEQYF.

This clone showed up just a few times. V is TRBV6-5 and J is TRBJ2-3; 9 nucleotides align to TRBD2. J was trimmed by 2 bases and V by 10 bases; bases with no gene match: 7. The length of the CDR3 is 14 residues. CDR1 is MNHEY, CDR2 SVGAGI, per germline. CDR3 bases: TGTGCCACTTCTAGCGGGGCCCCCACAGATACGCAGTATTTT. Protein product: CATSSGAPTDTQYF.

This sequence joins TRBV11-3 and TRBJ2-1; D ambiguous. Between the trimmed V and J ends, which lost 2 bases and 5 bases, there was a span of 7 bases. This CDR3 contains 13 residues. In germline, CDR1 is SGHNT, CDR2 YENEEA. For the CDR3, the DNA is TGTGCCAGCAGCTTAACGACACACAATGAGCAGTTCTTC. Amino acid sequence: CASSLTTHNEQFF. The variable domain in full, completed from reference TRBV11-3 and TRBJ2-1, reads EAGVVQSPRYKIIEKKQPVAFWCNPISGHNTLYWYLQNLGQGPELLIRYENEEAVDDSQLPKDRFSAERLKGVDSTLKIQPAELGDSAVYLCASSLTTHNEQFFGPGTRLTVL.

The CDR3 protein is CASTCLAGGDEQYF. CDR3 DNA sequence: TGTGCCAGTACCTGCCTAGCGGGAGGGGACGAGCAGTACTTC. The genes are TRBV19 and TRBJ2-7; 12 bases line up with TRBD2. With V trimmed by 7 bases and J by 5 bases, 6 bases remained unmatched. The CDR3 sequence is 14 residues long. Germline CDR1 is LNHDA and CDR2 is SQIVND (reference sequence).

DNA for the CDR3: TGTGCCAGCTCACCGCCCTCGGAGGGAAATGGCTACACCTTC. This codes for CASSPPSEGNGYTF. The rearrangement links TRBV18 to TRBJ1-2, with no clear D. The germline CDR1 and CDR2 sequences are KGHSH and LQKENI. The CDR3 sequence is 14 residues long. The germline V and J ends were trimmed by 3 bases and 6 bases, with 14 bases remaining between them.

The CDR3 reads CASSRGEGTYEQYF. The CDR3 nucleotides read TGTGCCAGCAGCCGGGGGGAGGGTACCTACGAGCAGTACTTC. The J gene is TRBJ2-7, the V gene TRBV13; TRBD2 matches at 7 bases. V lost 5 bases and J lost 2; bases outside the gene matches: 6. CDR1 is PRHDT and CDR2 is FYEKMQ in the germline V gene (reference sequence). The CDR3 totals 14 residues.

This clone was observed a single time. V is TRBV27 and J is TRBJ2-7; D perhaps matches TRBD1 (5 bases). V shed 3 bases and J shed 5 bases, with 11 bases lying between them. Germline V gives CDR1 MNHEY, CDR2 SMNVEV (reference sequence). This CDR3 is 13 amino acids long. The CDR3 loop is CASSFWGRDEQYF. For the CDR3, the DNA is TGTGCCAGCAGTTTTTGGGGCAGAGACGAGCAGTACTTC.

The J gene is TRBJ1-2, the V gene TRBV27, with D maybe TRBD1 (5 bases). The ends were cut back, 0 bases at V and 2 bases at J, with 10 bases in the middle. The CDR3 is 15 amino acids. Germline CDR1 is MNHEY and CDR2 is SMNVEV (reference sequence). CDR3 amino acids: CASSLSRQPNYGYTF. As DNA, the CDR3 is TGTGCCAGCAGTTTATCGCGACAGCCCAACTATGGCTACACCTTC.

The chain is built from TRBV29-1 and TRBJ1-2; 7 nucleotides agree with TRBD1. Germline CDR1 and CDR2: SQVTM and ANQGSEA. V trimming: 5 bases; J trimming: 8 bases; junction bases outside the gene matches: 11. This CDR3 has 13 amino acids. DNA of the CDR3: TGCAGCGTTCAAACAGGGGAAGTACGCGGCTACACCTTC. Amino acid sequence: CSVQTGEVRGYTF. Based on the CDR3 plus reference TRBV29-1 and TRBJ1-2, the full variable domain is SAVISQKPSRDICQRGTSLTIQCQVDSQVTMMFWYRQQPGQSLTLIATANQGSEATYESGFVIDKFPISRPNLTFSTLTVSNMSPEDSSIYLCSVQTGEVRGYTFGSGTRLTVV.

The CDR3 protein is CAWSGKTGVSNQPQHF. CDR3 coding DNA: TGTGCCTGGAGTGGGAAAACAGGGGTTAGCAATCAGCCCCAGCATTTT. This rearrangement joins TRBV30 to TRBJ1-5; 7 bases agree with TRBD1. CDR1 and CDR2 (germline): GTSNPN, SVGIG (reference sequence). This CDR3 is built from 16 residues. The junction had 6 bases not matched to a gene; V was cut back by 1 base and J by 0 bases.

CDR3: CASGPGLEEQYF. Written as DNA, the CDR3 is TGTGCTAGTGGTCCGGGACTTGAGGAGCAGTACTTC. The V gene is TRBV12-5, the J gene TRBJ2-7; possible D gene TRBD2, 6 bases. The germline CDR1 and CDR2 sequences are LGHNT and FRNRAP. Trimming left V 5 bases short and J 7 bases short, with 12 bases between. The CDR3 totals 12 residues.

The chain combines TRBV7-9 with TRBJ1-5, with 9 bases fitting TRBD1. V lost 5 bases to trimming and J lost 3 bases; unmatched junction nucleotides: 8. Germline V CDR1 and CDR2: SEHNR, FQNEAQ (reference sequence). The CDR3 sequence is 16 residues long. CDR3 sequence (DNA): TGTGCCAGCAGCACGACGGACAGGGGAGTCAATCAGCCCCAGCATTTT. Amino acid sequence: CASSTTDRGVNQPQHF.

The J gene is TRBJ2-7, the V gene TRBV7-2; TRBD2 aligns across 7 bases. Trimming at V came to 11 bases and at J to 0 bases, leaving 7 bases not matched to a gene. Germline V gene data show CDR1 as SGHTA and CDR2 as FQGNSA. The CDR3 runs 13 residues. CDR3 loop: CAVLTGGSYEQYF. CDR3 coding DNA: TGTGCCGTACTGACGGGAGGCTCCTACGAGCAGTACTTC.